Ten or more counts support the clone carrying this T cell receptor beta chain. Its antigen is as yet unknown. Using its own MiXCR run on the 5' RACE reads, TCRdb lists one record per CDR3 protein. The table has about 50,000 distinct CDR3 sequences, roughly 12% seen once. The data belong to a study of T-cell memory formation after mild COVID-19. Overall study findings and caveats: CD4+ clones that contracted lay mainly in CM and EM; CD8+ ones lay in EMRA. Pre-infection memory already had some responding clones, implying cross-reactive memory joined.

CDR3 size: 15 residues. V lost 8 bases to trimming and J lost 6 bases; unmatched junction nucleotides: 6. Germline loops: CDR1 LGHNA, CDR2 YNFKEQ. The clonotype originates from a man aged 18 to 35 who had mild COVID-19 (a few samples of this study predate the infection). Cell type and time point are not known. This chain connects TRBV4-2 to TRBJ2-2; TRBD2 matches at 13 bases. The sample comprised PBMCs or a T cell subset sorted from them (not recorded which). Here the CDR3 DNA reads TGTGCCAGCGGACTAGCGGGGGCCTCGGCCGGGGAGCTGTTTTTT. Translation gives CASGLAGASAGELFF.